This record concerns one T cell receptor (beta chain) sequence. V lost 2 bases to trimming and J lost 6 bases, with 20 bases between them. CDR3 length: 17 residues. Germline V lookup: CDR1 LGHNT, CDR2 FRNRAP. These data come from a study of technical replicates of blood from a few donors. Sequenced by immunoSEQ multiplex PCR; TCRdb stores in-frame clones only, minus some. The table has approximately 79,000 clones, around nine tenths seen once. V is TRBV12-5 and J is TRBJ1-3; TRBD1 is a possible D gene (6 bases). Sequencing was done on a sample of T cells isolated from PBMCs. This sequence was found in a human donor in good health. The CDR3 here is CASGLPSTGFGENTIYF. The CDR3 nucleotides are TGTGCTAGTGGTTTGCCATCGACAGGATTCGGTGAAAACACCATATATTTT.